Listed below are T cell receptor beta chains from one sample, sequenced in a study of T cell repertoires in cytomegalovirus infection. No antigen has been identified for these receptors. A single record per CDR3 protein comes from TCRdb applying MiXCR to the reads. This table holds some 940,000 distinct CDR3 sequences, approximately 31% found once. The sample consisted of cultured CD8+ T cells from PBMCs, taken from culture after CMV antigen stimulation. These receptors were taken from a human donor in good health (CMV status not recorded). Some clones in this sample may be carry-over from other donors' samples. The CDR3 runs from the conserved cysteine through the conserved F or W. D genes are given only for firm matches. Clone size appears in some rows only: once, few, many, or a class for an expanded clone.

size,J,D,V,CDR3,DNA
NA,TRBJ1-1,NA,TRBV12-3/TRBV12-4,CARAPGSLTEAFF,TGTGCCAGGGCCCCAGGGAGTTTGACTGAAGCTTTCTTT
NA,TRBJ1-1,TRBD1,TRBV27,CASRPGTALSEAFF,TGTGCCAGCAGGCCGGGGACAGCCCTTTCTGAAGCTTTCTTT
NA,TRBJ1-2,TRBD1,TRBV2,CASVWGQERNYGYTF,TGTGCCAGCGTCTGGGGACAGGAAAGGAACTATGGCTACACCTTC
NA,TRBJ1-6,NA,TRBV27,CASSFLFPRDSPLHF,TGTGCCAGCAGTTTCTTGTTCCCCCGAGATTCACCCCTCCACTTT
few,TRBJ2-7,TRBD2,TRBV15,CATSRDKAHSAGEPYEQYF,TGTGCCACCAGCAGAGATAAAGCTCACTCGGCGGGGGAACCCTACGAGCAGTACTTC
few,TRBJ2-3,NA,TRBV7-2,CASSLAYRVIGTDTQYF,TGTGCCAGCAGCTTAGCGTACAGGGTGATTGGCACAGATACGCAGTATTTT
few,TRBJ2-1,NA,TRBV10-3,CAITGQSINEQFF,TGTGCCATCACCGGACAGTCAATCAATGAGCAGTTCTTC
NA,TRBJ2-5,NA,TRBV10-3,CAISERAEETQYF,TGTGCCATCAGTGAGCGGGCCGAGGAGACCCAGTACTTC
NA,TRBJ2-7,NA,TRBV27,CASSPVTHINEQYF,TGTGCCAGCAGTCCCGTGACTCACATAAACGAGCAGTACTTC
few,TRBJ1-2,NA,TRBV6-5,CASMVEGGENGYTF,TGTGCCAGCATGGTCGAAGGAGGGGAAAATGGCTACACCTTC
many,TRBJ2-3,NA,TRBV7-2,CASSFSLLEADTQYF,TGTGCCAGCAGCTTTTCCCTGCTAGAGGCAGATACGCAGTATTTT
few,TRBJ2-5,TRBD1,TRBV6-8,CASSYVSVGTGEETQYF,TGTGCCAGCAGTTACGTATCCGTAGGGACAGGGGAAGAGACCCAGTACTTC
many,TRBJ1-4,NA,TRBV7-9,CATTLGASLATNEKLFF,TGTGCCACTACATTAGGGGCCTCCCTTGCAACTAATGAAAAACTGTTTTTT
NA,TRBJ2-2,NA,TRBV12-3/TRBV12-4,CASSFPLEGPNTGELFF,TGTGCCAGCAGTTTCCCCCTTGAAGGACCAAACACCGGGGAGCTGTTTTTT
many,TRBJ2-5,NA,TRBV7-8,CASRYPGLQETQYF,TGTGCCAGCAGGTATCCCGGGTTACAAGAGACCCAGTACTTC
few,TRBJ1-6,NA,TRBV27,CASSLEGPVSYNSPLHF,TGTGCCAGCAGCCTAGAAGGGCCGGTCTCCTATAATTCACCCCTCCACTTT
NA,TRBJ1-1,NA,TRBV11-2,CASSLWLVQGGTEAFF,TGTGCCAGCAGCTTATGGCTCGTGCAGGGAGGCACTGAAGCTTTCTTT
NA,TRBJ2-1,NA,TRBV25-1,CASSEWISVSYNEQFF,TGTGCCAGCAGTGAATGGATTAGCGTTTCCTACAATGAGCAGTTCTTC
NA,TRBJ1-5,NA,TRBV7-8,CVSSSGPSNQPQHF,TGTGTCAGCAGCTCTGGACCGAGCAATCAGCCCCAGCATTTT
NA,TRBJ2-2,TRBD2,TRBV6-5,CASSFEGLAGAGELFF,TGTGCCAGCAGTTTCGAGGGACTAGCGGGGGCCGGGGAGCTGTTTTTT
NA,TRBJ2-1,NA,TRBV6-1,CASSEDTSSYNEQFF,TGTGCCAGCAGTGAAGATACCTCCTCCTACAATGAGCAGTTCTTC
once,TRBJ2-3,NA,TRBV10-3,CAISEGAVTDTQYF,TGTGCCATCAGTGAAGGTGCGGTGACAGATACGCAGTATTTT
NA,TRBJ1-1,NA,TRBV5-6,CASSRVGSRAFF,TGTGCCAGCAGCCGGGTGGGGAGTCGAGCTTTCTTT
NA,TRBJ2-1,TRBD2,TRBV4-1,CASSHPQGASGGTYNEQFF,TGCGCCAGCAGCCACCCCCAAGGAGCTAGCGGGGGGACCTACAATGAGCAGTTCTTC
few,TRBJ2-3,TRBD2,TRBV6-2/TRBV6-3,CASSYGAGADTQYF,TGTGCCAGCAGTTACGGAGCGGGGGCTGATACGCAGTATTTT
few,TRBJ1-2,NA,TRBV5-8,CASSPTNEQITNYGYTF,TGTGCCAGCAGCCCTACCAATGAACAGATTACTAACTATGGCTACACCTTC
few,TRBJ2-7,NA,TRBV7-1,CASSPKGGGGTVPYEQYF,TGTGCCAGCAGCCCTAAGGGGGGGGGCGGGACGGTCCCCTACGAGCAGTACTTC
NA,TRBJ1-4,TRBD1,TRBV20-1,CSAFDRGRLATNEKLFF,TGCAGTGCTTTCGACAGGGGGCGCCTCGCAACTAATGAAAAACTGTTTTTT
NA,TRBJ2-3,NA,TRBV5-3,CASSALEGATDTQYF,TGTGCCAGCAGCGCACTGGAGGGGGCGACAGATACGCAGTATTTT